These T cell receptor beta chains were read from a single sample in a study of T cells in tumors after PD-1 blockade. Data came from immunoSEQ multiplex PCR; TCRdb stores just in-frame clones and leaves some out. The table shows 5,500 to 7,000 clones, with 65% to 80% occurring only once. Sequencing was performed on tumor tissue, taken before anti-PD-1 treatment. The receptors were gathered from a human donor with basal cell carcinoma. The CDR3 runs from the conserved cysteine through the conserved F or W. The D gene is left open where the match is weak. Expanded clones get a size class; other rows say once, few or many, or leave the size out.

D gene	CDR3 length	V gene	J gene	clone size	CDR3 DNA	CDR3 protein
-	15	TRBV9	TRBJ1-1	few	TGTGCCAGCAGCCCCGCGGGGGCCCCAGGCACTGAAGCTTTCTTT	CASSPAGAPGTEAFF
TRBD2	17	TRBV15	TRBJ2-1	-	TGTGCCACCAGCAGAGAGGAAGCGGGGACCCCCCTGAATGAGCAGTTCTTC	CATSREEAGTPLNEQFF
-	13	TRBV12-3/TRBV12-4	TRBJ1-2	few	TGTGCCAGCAGTGAAAGCAGGGGCTATGGCTACACCTTC	CASSESRGYGYTF
TRBD2	15	TRBV6-4	TRBJ2-3	-	TGTGCCAGCAGTGACGGGACTAGCAGCACAGATACGCAGTATTTT	CASSDGTSSTDTQYF
-	14	TRBV6-5	TRBJ2-7	-	TGTGCCAGCAGTCCTCGAGAATTTTCCTACGAGCAGTACTTC	CASSPREFSYEQYF
-	13	TRBV6-4	TRBJ2-2	-	TGTGCCAGCAGTGAAACAAACACCGGGGAGCTGTTTTTT	CASSETNTGELFF
-	11	TRBV5-8	TRBJ1-1	once	TGTGCCAGCAGCTTGAAAACCCTCCGGTTCTTT	CASSLKTLRFF
TRBD1	16	TRBV9	TRBJ1-5	few	TGTGCCAGCAGCGCAGGGGACAGTTATAGCAATCAGCCCCAGCATTTT	CASSAGDSYSNQPQHF
-	16	TRBV6-4	TRBJ2-3	-	TGTGCCAGCAGCCCCCGGCCGGGGGAGAGTTCAGATACGCAGTATTTT	CASSPRPGESSDTQYF
TRBD1	13	TRBV30	TRBJ1-1	-	TGTGCCTGGGGGACAGGGACGAACACTGAAGCTTTCTTT	CAWGTGTNTEAFF
-	15	TRBV30	TRBJ1-6	-	TGTGCCTGGGCATTCGGGACCGAGTATAATTCACCCCTCCACTTT	CAWAFGTEYNSPLHF
-	15	TRBV14	TRBJ1-3	-	TGTGCCAGCAGTACAGGATTCTTCTCTGGAAACACCATATATTTT	CASSTGFFSGNTIYF
TRBD2	17	TRBV5-6	TRBJ2-2	medium-sized	TGTGCCAGCAGCCCGGGACTAGCGGGGGGTTTAGCCGGGGAGCTGTTTTTT	CASSPGLAGGLAGELFF
-	14	TRBV29-1	TRBJ1-1	-	TGCAGCGTCTCTATTGGTGGTATGAACACTGAAGCTTTCTTT	CSVSIGGMNTEAFF
-	14	TRBV18	TRBJ2-7	medium-sized	TGTGCCAGCTCACCACTTCCAGGAGGCTACGAGCAGTACTTC	CASSPLPGGYEQYF
-	15	TRBV6-2/TRBV6-3	TRBJ2-2	-	TGTGCCAGCAGCTTGGGACACTTGAACACCGGGGAGCTGTTTTTT	CASSLGHLNTGELFF
-	15	TRBV6-4	TRBJ1-2	-	TGTGCCAGCAGTGTCACCAGGGAGGGCCGGGCTGGCTACACCTTC	CASSVTREGRAGYTF
-	15	TRBV30	TRBJ1-6	-	TGTGCCTGGAGTGGGGGTCCGTCAGCAAATTCACCCCTCCACTTT	CAWSGGPSANSPLHF
TRBD1	16	TRBV4-2	TRBJ2-2	-	TGTGCCAGCAGCCAGACAGGGGGCGCAGACACCGGGGAGCTGTTTTTT	CASSQTGGADTGELFF
-	18	TRBV4-1	TRBJ1-4	-	TGCGCCAGCAGCCAAGATATTATAGTGGGGAGGAGGAGTGAAAAACTGTTTTTT	CASSQDIIVGRRSEKLFF